This T cell receptor (beta chain) is drawn from a study of cytomegalovirus exposure and HLA in healthy donors. General study results and limits: In a later analysis, V- and J-gene trimming of beta chains associated with a DCLRE1C missense variant, replicated independently.

The CDR3 covers 13 residues. The germline V gene encodes CDR1 SGHVS and CDR2 FQNEAQ. J lost 2 bases, V lost 8 bases, and 1 base had no gene match. There were likely unrecorded immune exposures, though donors were nominally healthy when sampled. This clone was observed a few times. Its antigen is unknown. The PCR was carried out with 60 Vbeta primers and 13 Jbeta primers. TCRdb keeps only in-frame clones here, not all; method: immunoSEQ multiplex PCR. Of about 140,000 clones detected, around 78% appear once; the ten largest clones hold approximately 2.8%. This receptor was obtained from a male donor in good health and CMV-seronegative. This rearrangement joins TRBV7-8 to TRBJ2-7, with 12 positions matching TRBD2. The sample taken for sequencing was PBMCs. CDR3 region: CASASGGAYEQYF. The CDR3 region has the DNA TGTGCCAGCGCTAGCGGGGGGGCCTACGAGCAGTACTTC.